This T cell receptor beta chain was obtained from a study of OX40 agonist ivuxolimab in advanced cancers. Germline V gives CDR1 SEHNR, CDR2 FQNEAQ (reference sequence). The CDR3 totals 14 residues. V was cut by 3 bases and J by 3 bases, with 9 bases left in between. Only in-frame clones appear in the TCRdb table, and some are missing; sequencing was by immunoSEQ multiplex PCR. Here the sample spans 60,000 to 75,000 clones, approximately 90% being singletons. This material consisted of CD4+ or CD8+ T cells sorted from blood, taken in a trial of the OX40 agonist ivuxolimab. The clonotype was recovered from an adult with an advanced solid tumor such as melanoma, head and neck, liver or kidney cancer. This sequence joins TRBV7-9 and TRBJ1-5; D perhaps matches TRBD1 (5 bases). CDR3: CASSFGGPNQPQHF. In DNA form, the CDR3 reads TGTGCCAGCAGCTTTGGGGGACCCAATCAGCCCCAGCATTTT.